The sample holds a few counts of the clone carrying this T cell receptor (beta chain). The antigen remains unidentified. The record originates from a study of yellow fever vaccine responses in identical twins. TCRdb reanalysed the RT-PCR reads using MiXCR and keeps one entry per CDR3 protein. This table has about 23,000 distinct CDR3 sequences, roughly 80% appearing once. Study-wide findings and caveats: Twin vaccine T cell responses reportedly seemed partly convergent, partly personalized.

This CDR3 comprises 12 residues. Germline loops: CDR1 SQVTM, CDR2 ANQGSEA. After removal of 7 bases from V and 4 bases from J, the junction contained 6 bases not matched to a gene. The chain uses TRBV29-1 and TRBJ2-5; TRBD1 matches at 7 bases. This TCR came from a woman younger than 30 who received the yellow fever vaccine. Specimen: T cells from blood (PBMCs), unsorted or a sorted subset (not recorded which), collected before or after yellow fever vaccination (not recorded which). CDR3: CSDRQGRETQYF. The DNA of the CDR3 is TGCAGCGACCGACAGGGACGAGAGACCCAGTACTTC. Supplemented by reference TRBV29-1 and TRBJ2-5, the full variable domain reads SAVISQKPSRDICQRGTSLTIQCQVDSQVTMMFWYRQQPGQSLTLIATANQGSEATYESGFVIDKFPISRPNLTFSTLTVSNMSPEDSSIYLCSDRQGRETQYFGPGTRLLVL.